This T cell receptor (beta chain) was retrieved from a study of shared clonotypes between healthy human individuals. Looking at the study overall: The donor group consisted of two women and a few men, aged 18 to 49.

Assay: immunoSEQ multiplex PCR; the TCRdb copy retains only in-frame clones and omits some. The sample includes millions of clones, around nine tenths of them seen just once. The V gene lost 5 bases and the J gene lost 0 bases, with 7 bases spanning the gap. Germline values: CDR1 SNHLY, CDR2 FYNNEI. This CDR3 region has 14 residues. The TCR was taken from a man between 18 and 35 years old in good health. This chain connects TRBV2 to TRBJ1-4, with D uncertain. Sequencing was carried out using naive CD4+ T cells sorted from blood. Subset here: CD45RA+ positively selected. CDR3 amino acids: CASSTVTTNEKLFF. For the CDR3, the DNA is TGTGCCAGCAGTACCGTGACAACTAATGAAAAACTGTTTTTT.